The next 14 T cell receptor beta chains were all read from a single sample in a study of blood T cells in healthy people across ages. A second PCR, run for roughly 7 to 12 cycles, used a sample-barcoded 5' primer plus a J-beta primer mix. TCRdb itself ran the 5' RACE reads through MiXCR, one entry per CDR3 protein. The table records about 970,000 distinct CDR3 sequences, roughly half of them present only once. Input material: blood. Receptors originate from an older woman in good health.

This sequence joins TRBV7-2 and TRBJ2-5, with D tentatively TRBD2 (5 bases). The J call is doubtful: the DNA matches TRBJ2-7 better. There are 13 residues in the CDR3. Germline V gene sequence: CDR1 SGHTA, CDR2 FQGNSA. For the CDR3, the DNA is TGTGCCAGCAGCCACGACTTGGGGAGCGAGCAGTACTTC. Encoded protein: CASSHDLGSEQYF.

This clonotype has a handful of counts. The chain couples TRBV7-9 to TRBJ1-5; D remains ambiguous. Deletions cut 3 bases from V and 6 bases from J, with 15 bases between. This CDR3 comprises 15 residues. CDR1 and CDR2 (germline): SEHNR, FQNEAQ (reference sequence). CDR3 protein: CASSFGDSWGQPQHF. CDR3 nucleotides: TGTGCCAGCAGCTTTGGGGATAGTTGGGGTCAGCCCCAGCATTTT.

Turning to this clonotype: One end of the junction fails to match germline, which may point to a read error. This chain joins TRBV5-1 and TRBJ2-1; 12 nucleotides agree with TRBD2. Per the germline V gene, CDR1 is SGHRS and CDR2 is YFSETQ. The CDR3 is 15 amino acids. The CDR3 is CASSLKLAGGNEQFF. DNA for the CDR3: TGCGCTAGCAGCTTGAAACTAGCGGGGGGCAATGAGCAGTTCTTC.

This chain uses TRBV14 with TRBJ2-7; TRBD2 matches at 10 bases. This CDR3 has 14 amino acids. After removal of 6 bases from V and 5 bases from J, the junction contained 7 bases not matched to a gene. Per germline, CDR1 SGHDN and CDR2 FVKESK. CDR3 bases: TGTGCCAGCAGTTCACTAGCGGGATGGGACGAGCAGTACTTC. Protein product: CASSSLAGWDEQYF.

The chain uses TRBV9 and TRBJ2-3; TRBD2 aligns across 7 bases. V shed 0 bases, J shed 9 bases, and the junction held 1 base outside the gene matches. The CDR3 contains 12 residues. Germline V CDR1 and CDR2: SGDLS, YYNGEE. CDR3 coding DNA: TGTGCCAGCAGCGTAGGGGAGGGGACGCAGTATTTT. Its translation is CASSVGEGTQYF.

This clonotype was seen once. CDR3 region: CARSQETQYF. CDR3 in DNA: TGTGCCAGAAGCCAGGAGACCCAGTACTTC. This rearrangement joins TRBV5-3 to TRBJ2-7; D gene uncertain. The DNA end lines up better with TRBJ2-5; the J call may be wrong. TRBV5-3 is an open reading frame, and its role is uncertain. The CDR3 totals 10 residues.

This clonotype occurred a few times. The gene calls are TRBV5-5 and TRBJ1-2, with 8 bases identical to TRBD1. The CDR3 has 15 amino acids. V lost 0 bases and J lost 5; bases outside the gene matches: 6. Germline CDR1 and CDR2: SGHKS and YYEKEE (reference sequence). This CDR3 is CASSLGGQGHYGYTF. The CDR3 DNA sequence: TGTGCCAGCAGCTTGGGAGGACAGGGTCATTATGGCTACACCTTC.

This chain joins TRBV27 and TRBJ2-7; D remains ambiguous. The DNA end is more similar to TRBJ2-5, so the J call may be wrong. The CDR3 has 13 amino acids. Germline V lookup: CDR1 MNHEY, CDR2 SMNVEV (reference sequence). The CDR3 nucleotides are TGTGCCAGCAGTTTTGTGCCCCCAGTGACCCAGTACTTC. Its translation is CASSFVPPVTQYF.

Details on this clonotype: Germline and junction disagree at one end, which may indicate a read error. V and J are TRBV7-2 and TRBJ2-6; 10 nucleotides align to TRBD1. The CDR3 totals 18 residues. CDR1 and CDR2 (germline): SGHTA, FQGNSA. Here the CDR3 reads CASSLYGQGGSGASVLTF. The DNA of the CDR3 is TGTGCCAGCAGCTTATACGGACAGGGGGGCTCTGGGGCCAGCGTCCTGACTTTC. Combining the CDR3 with reference TRBV7-2 and TRBJ2-6 gives the whole variable domain GAGVSQSPSNKVTEKGKDVELRCDPISGHTALYWYRQSLGQGLEFLIYFQGNSAPDKSGLPSDRFSAERTGGSVSTLTIQRTQQEDSAVYLCASSLYGQGGSGASVLTFGAGSRLTVL.

V is TRBV7-2 and J is TRBJ2-5; 8 bases line up with TRBD2. Germline trimming cut 5 bases from V and 11 bases from J; bases unmatched to any gene: 7. The CDR3 sequence is 12 residues long. CDR1 SGHTA and CDR2 FQGNSA come from the germline V gene. CDR3 sequence: CASSHIPGGQYF. The CDR3 coding sequence is TGTGCCAGCAGCCACATCCCGGGGGGGCAGTACTTC.

This clonotype was observed a handful of times. J is TRBJ2-7 and V is TRBV14; the D gene is possibly TRBD1 (7 bases). This CDR3 is 14 amino acids long. With 4 bases removed from V and 2 bases from J, the gap between germline ends came to 12 bases. Germline V gives CDR1 SGHDN, CDR2 FVKESK. For the CDR3, the DNA is TGTGCCAGCAGCCGCGGGGACAGTGCCTACGAGCAGTACTTC. This translates into CASSRGDSAYEQYF.

Of note for this clonotype: One junction end disagrees with the germline gene, perhaps due to a read error. V usage is TRBV5-1 and J usage is TRBJ1-2, with 10 bases lining up with TRBD1. In germline, CDR1 is SGHRS, CDR2 YFSETQ. CDR3 length: 17 amino acids. CDR3 protein: CASGLEGQGNPNYGYTF. CDR3 in DNA: TGCGCCAGCGGCTTGGAGGGACAGGGGAACCCTAACTATGGCTACACCTTC.

The chain links TRBV9 to TRBJ2-1; tentative D call: TRBD1 (6 bases). The DNA end favors TRBJ2-7, so the J call may be wrong. Germline values: CDR1 SGDLS, CDR2 YYNGEE. The length of the CDR3 is 13 residues. The CDR3 nucleotides are TGTGCCAGCAGCGCGATTGGGGACAATGAGCAGTACTTC. The encoded protein is CASSAIGDNEQYF.

This clonotype was counted once. The rearrangement joins TRBV28 to TRBJ2-5; possibly TRBD2 for D (5 bases). The J call may be in error: the DNA end matches TRBJ2-7 better. The germline V gene encodes CDR1 MDHEN and CDR2 SYDVKM. CDR3 size: 14 residues. CDR3 sequence: CASSSPGSFYEQYF. The DNA of the CDR3 is TGTGCCAGCAGTTCTCCGGGGTCCTTCTACGAGCAGTACTTC.